Described below is a single T cell receptor (beta chain) sequence and its context. Its antigen is as yet unknown. Trimming removed 4 bases at V and 1 base at J, with 19 bases between. The CDR3 covers 17 residues. Per the germline V gene, CDR1 is MGHDK and CDR2 is SYGVNS. Expressed TCRB transcripts were sequenced because the entire RNA isolate underwent reverse transcription. Only in-frame clones appear in the TCRdb table, and some are missing; sequencing was by immunoSEQ multiplex PCR. The sample yields hundreds of thousands of clones, 11% to 15% seen once. The data were obtained in a study of beta chain features in type 1 diabetes. Staining for CD45RO/CCR7/CD25/CD127/CD95/CD27 allowed sorting of CD4+ naive, central memory, regulatory and stem cell-like memory cells. Every sorted population was more than 95% pure. Whole-study findings and limits: TCRB CDR3 length was moderately but significantly reduced in all four CD4+ subsets of Type 1 diabetes patients. Patients showed naive, central memory and Treg TCRB repertoires that appeared more similar than those of healthy donors.

This receptor was taken from a man aged 18 to 29 with type 1 diabetes. Sequencing input: naive CD4+ T cells from blood. The chain joins TRBV25-1 to TRBJ1-2, with a weak D call TRBD1 (5 bases). The CDR3 nucleotides read TGTGCCAGCAGTGGCTGGGGGGAGTCGGACGATAACTATGGCTACACCTTC. Its protein is CASSGWGESDDNYGYTF.